The 24 T cell receptor beta chains below come from one sample, sequenced in a study of blood T cell repertoires in COVID-19. The method was immunoSEQ multiplex PCR; TCRdb's version includes in-frame clones alone and lacks a portion of them. The table lists around 300,000 clones, approximately 91% of them singletons. What was sequenced was PBMCs or T cells enriched from blood (not recorded which). These receptors all come from a woman in her thirties who had recovered from COVID-19.

The chain employs TRBV18 and TRBJ2-2, with D unresolved. The CDR3 extends over 14 amino acids. Germline CDR1 KGHSH, CDR2 LQKENI. The V end lost 1 base, the J end lost 8 bases, and 11 bases lay between the germline ends. As DNA, the CDR3 is TGTGCCAGCTCACCACTCCAAACCCGGGGGGAGCTGTTTTTT. Translated: CASSPLQTRGELFF.

The chain employs TRBV3-1 (or the pseudogene TRBV3-2) and TRBJ2-1; D is perhaps TRBD2 (6 bases). This CDR3 has 23 amino acids. The germline CDR1 and CDR2 sequences are LGHDT and YNNKEL (reference sequence). V shed 0 bases and J shed 4 bases, with 34 bases lying between them. CDR3: CASSQDRLQEGQEGYVRYNEQFF. The CDR3 coding sequence is TGTGCCAGCAGCCAAGATCGATTACAAGAGGGGCAGGAGGGGTATGTGAGGTACAATGAGCAGTTCTTC.

The chain recombines TRBV28 with TRBJ1-1, with 8 positions matching TRBD1. The V gene end was trimmed by 3 bases and the J gene end by 8 bases; junction bases not matched to a gene: 2. Germline CDR1 is MDHEN and CDR2 is SYDVKM. The CDR3 has 12 amino acids. The CDR3 region is CASSLDRVEAFF. The CDR3 DNA reads TGTGCCAGCAGTTTGGACAGGGTGGAAGCTTTCTTT.

The sample holds a few counts of this clone. The chain joins TRBV12-5 to TRBJ2-2, with TRBD1 as a possible D gene (6 bases). This CDR3 contains 16 residues. Trimming shortened V by 0 bases and J by 5 bases, and 13 bases separated the two germline ends. CDR1 is LGHNT and CDR2 is FRNRAP in the germline V gene. The chain's CDR3 is CASGLVGGQSTGELFF. CDR3 nucleotides: TGTGCTAGTGGTTTGGTAGGGGGTCAGTCAACCGGGGAGCTGTTTTTT.

This clone appeared a single time. The same CDR3 can be traced to other DNA sequences in this sample. The J gene is TRBJ2-3, the V gene TRBV5-1; maybe TRBD2 (6 bases). CDR3 length equals 15 residues. The V end was cut by 4 bases, the J end by 1 base, with 13 bases between. The germline CDR1 and CDR2 sequences are SGHRS and YFSETQ. The CDR3 here is CASSLRGMGTDTQYF. CDR3 DNA sequence: TGCGCCAGCAGCCTCCGGGGGATGGGCACAGATACGCAGTATTTT.

The chain is built from TRBV13 and TRBJ2-7; D is perhaps TRBD2 (6 bases). This CDR3 contains 13 residues. Germline V lookup: CDR1 PRHDT, CDR2 FYEKMQ (reference sequence). V was trimmed by 5 bases and J by 2 bases, leaving 10 bases between them. The CDR3 bases are TGTGCCAGCAGCCTAGCGCAGACCTACGAGCAGTACTTC. The encoded protein is CASSLAQTYEQYF.

The CDR3 bases are TGTGCCAGCAGCCCCGCTGGGGGGAGCTATGGCTACACCTTC. Translating gives CASSPAGGSYGYTF. The V gene is TRBV13, the J gene TRBJ1-2, with D perhaps matching TRBD1 (5 bases). In germline, CDR1 is PRHDT, CDR2 FYEKMQ (reference sequence). V dropped 5 bases and J dropped 4 bases, with 14 bases sitting between them. CDR3 length: 14 amino acids. The complete variable domain, with remaining parts taken from reference TRBV13 and TRBJ1-2, reads AAGVIQSPRHLIKEKRETATLKCYPIPRHDTVYWYQQGPGQDPQFLISFYEKMQSDKGSIPDRFSAQQFSDYHSELNMSSLELGDSALYFCASSPAGGSYGYTFGSGTRLTVV.

V is TRBV12-3 or TRBV12-4 and J is TRBJ2-2; no clear D gene. The CDR3 loop spans 11 amino acids. V was trimmed by 8 bases and J by 7 bases, leaving 8 bases between them. The CDR3 sequence: CASSSRGELFF. The CDR3 DNA reads TGTGCCAGCTCTTCGCGCGGGGAGCTGTTTTTT.

The chain recombines TRBV5-1 with TRBJ1-6; tentative D call: TRBD1 (6 bases). CDR3 length: 16 residues. The germline V and J ends were trimmed by 3 bases and 9 bases, with 19 bases remaining between them. CDR1 is SGHRS, CDR2 YFSETQ, per germline. The CDR3 protein is CASSSDRPTVGSPLHF. CDR3 sequence (DNA): TGCGCCAGCAGCTCTGACAGGCCTACGGTGGGTTCACCCCTCCACTTT.

This clone has only a few counts. J is TRBJ1-6 and V is TRBV18; D gene ambiguous. This CDR3 spans 13 amino acids. Germline assignment: CDR1 KGHSH and CDR2 LQKENI. The V end lost 6 bases, the J end lost 15 bases, and 18 bases lay between the germline ends. The DNA of the CDR3 is TGTGCCAGCTCCCCAAAGGGAGGGATCAACCTCCACTTT. Encoded protein: CASSPKGGINLHF.

This sequence joins TRBV6-4 and TRBJ1-5; TRBD1 matches at 7 bases. Germline V CDR1 and CDR2: MRHNA, SNTAGT. This CDR3 has 17 residues. V was pared by 3 bases and J by 6 bases, with 14 bases of the junction left unmatched. As DNA, the CDR3 is TGTGCCAGCAGTGATTTGGGCGACAGGGAGTATTGTCAGCCCCAGCATTTT. This gives the protein CASSDLGDREYCQPQHF.

The chain has TRBV30 and TRBJ1-1, with D tentatively TRBD1 (6 bases). V dropped 4 bases and J dropped 0 bases, with 15 bases sitting between them. The CDR3 has 15 amino acids. Germline values: CDR1 GTSNPN, CDR2 SVGIG (reference sequence). CDR3 in DNA: TGTGCCTGGATGGGTAGGGGGTTCGTGAACACTGAAGCTTTCTTT. As protein: CAWMGRGFVNTEAFF. Supplemented by reference TRBV30 and TRBJ1-1, the full variable domain reads SQTIHQWPATLVQPVGSPLSLECTVEGTSNPNLYWYRQAAGRGLQLLFYSVGIGQISSEVPQNLSASRPQDRQFILSSKKLLLSDSGFYLCAWMGRGFVNTEAFFGQGTRLTVV.

This chain connects TRBV12-3 or TRBV12-4 to TRBJ1-1, with 8 bases that match TRBD1. The CDR3 loop spans 12 amino acids. V shed 5 bases, J shed 10 bases, and the junction held 6 bases outside the gene matches. DNA of the CDR3: TGTGCCAGCAGTCCGACAGGGGTCGGAGCTTTCTTT. As protein: CASSPTGVGAFF.

Details on this clone: Other DNA sequences in this sample translate to the same CDR3. The chain combines TRBV27 with TRBJ2-1; tentatively, D is TRBD2 (6 bases). In germline, CDR1 is MNHEY, CDR2 SMNVEV (reference sequence). Trimming shortened V by 3 bases and J by 5 bases, and 8 bases separated the two germline ends. The CDR3 runs to 13 residues. The DNA of the CDR3 is TGTGCCAGCAGTTTTGGCGGGAACAATGAGCAGTTCTTC. It codes for CASSFGGNNEQFF.

The rearrangement links TRBV7-6 to TRBJ2-1; 10 bases align to TRBD2. CDR3 length: 16 amino acids. CDR1 and CDR2 (germline): SGHVS, FNYEAQ. V trimming: 1 base; J trimming: 10 bases; junction bases outside the gene matches: 10. The CDR3 DNA sequence: TGTGCCAGCAGCTTAGTGGGTCTAGCGGGAGACGGGGAGCAGTTCTTC. Amino acids: CASSLVGLAGDGEQFF.

This chain joins TRBV11-2 and TRBJ1-1; perhaps TRBD1 as D (5 bases). CDR3 length: 14 amino acids. Per the germline V gene, CDR1 is SGHAT and CDR2 is FQNNGV. V was pared by 9 bases and J by 1 base, with 15 bases between. The CDR3 sequence is CASSQGVGNTEAFF. The DNA of the CDR3 is TGTGCCAGTAGCCAAGGGGTGGGGAACACTGAAGCTTTCTTT.

The V call is TRBV27, the J call TRBJ1-5, with 7 positions matching TRBD1. This CDR3 region has 14 residues. V lost 8 bases to trimming and J lost 5 bases; unmatched junction nucleotides: 9. The germline gives CDR1 MNHEY, CDR2 SMNVEV (reference sequence). CDR3 bases: TGTGCCAGCGGCCGGGACAGCTTTTATCAGCCCCAGCATTTT. This sequence encodes CASGRDSFYQPQHF.

The chain uses TRBV20-1 and TRBJ1-1; D perhaps matches TRBD1 (5 bases). The CDR3 runs 11 residues. Germline CDR1 DFQATT, CDR2 SNEGSKA (reference sequence). Trimming took 0 bases from V and 10 from J, leaving 9 bases between them. The CDR3 protein is CSAREGGGAFF. The CDR3 DNA is TGCAGTGCTAGAGAGGGGGGGGGAGCTTTCTTT.

This chain uses TRBV18 with TRBJ1-2, with D maybe TRBD1 (5 bases). This CDR3 is 17 amino acids long. Germline assignment: CDR1 KGHSH and CDR2 LQKENI. The V and J ends lost 8 bases and 0 bases respectively, with 22 bases between them. The CDR3 is CASRPPPGRGTNYGYTF. The DNA for the CDR3 is TGTGCCAGCCGTCCCCCGCCAGGGAGGGGAACTAACTATGGCTACACCTTC. Drawing the rest from reference TRBV18 and TRBJ1-2, the complete variable domain is NAGVMQNPRHLVRRRGQEARLRCSPMKGHSHVYWYRQLPEEGLKFMVYLQKENIIDESGMPKERFSAEFPKEGPSILRIQQVVRGDSAAYFCASRPPPGRGTNYGYTFGSGTRLTVV.

This clone was seen only a few times. V is TRBV20-1 and J is TRBJ2-1; 9 nucleotides agree with TRBD2. CDR3 length: 14 amino acids. Looked up from germline, CDR1 is DFQATT and CDR2 is SNEGSKA (reference sequence). J was trimmed by 7 bases and V by 3 bases; bases with no gene match: 7. The CDR3 sequence is CSASWSLAGNEQFF. CDR3 sequence (DNA): TGCAGTGCTAGTTGGAGCCTAGCGGGGAATGAGCAGTTCTTC.

V and J are TRBV9 and TRBJ2-4; 7 positions match TRBD2. The J segment lost 3 bases and the V segment lost 1 base, leaving 7 bases of the junction unmatched. Germline assignment: CDR1 SGDLS and CDR2 YYNGEE. The CDR3 contains 16 residues. The CDR3 sequence: CASSVNPGGNKNIQYF. The CDR3 nucleotides are TGTGCCAGCAGCGTAAACCCGGGGGGAAACAAAAACATTCAGTACTTC.

The chain uses TRBV28 and TRBJ2-5; D uncertain. V lost 4 bases and J 7 bases, leaving 13 bases between the germline ends. CDR1 MDHEN and CDR2 SYDVKM come from the germline V gene. This CDR3 is 13 amino acids long. The CDR3 region is CASSSPQWRTQYF. The CDR3 DNA reads as TGTGCCAGCAGTTCCCCTCAGTGGAGGACCCAGTACTTC.

This rearrangement joins TRBV28 to TRBJ2-7; 7 bases agree with TRBD1. This CDR3 has 17 amino acids. After removal of 3 bases from V and 0 bases from J, the junction contained 11 bases not matched to a gene. CDR1 is MDHEN, CDR2 SYDVKM, per germline. This chain's CDR3 is CASSLARQGPYSYEQYF. DNA for the CDR3: TGTGCCAGCAGTTTGGCCAGACAGGGACCATACTCCTACGAGCAGTACTTC.

This clone was recorded only once. The rearrangement joins TRBV28 to TRBJ1-6; D unclear. The germline gives CDR1 MDHEN, CDR2 SYDVKM. The CDR3 has 14 residues. The V end was cut by 7 bases, the J end by 3 bases, with 10 bases between. The CDR3 nucleotides are TGTGCCAGCACCACGCGAATCTATAATTCACCCCTCCACTTT. Translating it yields CASTTRIYNSPLHF.